This is a list of T cell receptor beta chains from one sample in a study of tissue T cells after allogeneic stem cell transplantation. The table came from immunoSEQ multiplex PCR; TCRdb's copy has only in-frame clones and leaves some out. Of about 600 clones listed, 73% were seen once; the top ten hold under 40%. This specimen consisted of blood, obtained at autopsy. The source is a female patient between 18 and 50 years old with steroid-refractory graft-versus-host disease after an allogeneic stem cell transplant. These T cells may partly come from the graft donor. Both conserved end residues are part of each CDR3. The D gene is left open where the match is weak. The size of a clone is reported for some rows only, either as once, few or many, or as a class for expanded clones.

>TRBV27|-|TRBJ1-2|-
CASSLAGNNYGYTF
TGTGCCAGCAGTTTGGCGGGAAATAACTATGGCTACACCTTC
>TRBV27|-|TRBJ2-1|-
CASSFRDFRSEQFF
TGTGCCAGCAGTTTCCGGGACTTCAGAAGTGAGCAGTTCTTC
>TRBV4-1|once|TRBJ2-7|-
CASSQGLASEQYF
TGCGCCAGCAGCCAAGGGTTAGCCAGCGAGCAGTACTTC
>TRBV5-1|few|TRBJ2-5|-
CASSPPFWPWETQYF
TGCGCCAGCAGCCCCCCGTTTTGGCCGTGGGAGACCCAGTACTTC
>TRBV9|-|TRBJ2-7|-
CASSVRRHDPYEQYF
TGTGCCAGCAGCGTACGAAGGCATGACCCCTACGAGCAGTACTTC
>TRBV27|-|TRBJ1-2|-
CASSLETTNGYTF
TGTGCCAGCAGTTTGGAGACAACTAATGGCTACACCTTC
>TRBV5-6|few|TRBJ2-1|TRBD2
CASSLMVWTSGDNEQFF
TGTGCCAGCAGCTTGATGGTATGGACTAGCGGAGACAATGAGCAGTTCTTC
>TRBV12-3/TRBV12-4|-|TRBJ2-7|TRBD1
CASSLGQGYEQYF
TGTGCCAGCAGTTTGGGACAGGGGTACGAGCAGTACTTC
>TRBV5-1|-|TRBJ2-7|-
CASSLALRGYEQYF
TGCGCCAGCAGCTTGGCACTCCGGGGCTACGAGCAGTACTTC
>TRBV7-9|-|TRBJ2-3|TRBD2
CASSLGLAGGITDTQYF
TGTGCCAGCAGCCTGGGGCTAGCGGGGGGGATCACAGATACGCAGTATTTT
>TRBV10-1|-|TRBJ2-7|TRBD2
CASSDSSGRSRHEQYF
TGCGCCAGCAGTGACAGTAGCGGGAGATCGCGCCACGAGCAGTACTTC
>TRBV27|few|TRBJ1-3|-
CASSLRAGGNTIYF
TGTGCCAGCAGTTTAAGGGCAGGGGGAAACACCATATATTTT
>TRBV6-1|-|TRBJ2-1|-
CASSERVYNEQFF
TGTGCCAGCAGTGAACGCGTCTACAATGAGCAGTTCTTC
>TRBV15|-|TRBJ2-7|-
CATSTSRDSYEQYF
TGTGCCACCAGCACCTCCAGGGACTCCTACGAGCAGTACTTC
>TRBV28|once|TRBJ2-5|-
CASSQRGKETQYF
TGTGCCAGCAGCCAAAGGGGAAAAGAGACCCAGTACTTC
>TRBV7-9|-|TRBJ1-2|-
CASSLVNGYTF
TGTGCCAGCAGCTTAGTAAATGGCTACACCTTC
>TRBV12-3/TRBV12-4|hyperexpanded|TRBJ1-2|-
CASSLRANYGYTF
TGTGCCAGCAGCCTCAGGGCCAACTATGGCTACACCTTC
>TRBV19|-|TRBJ2-7|-
CASSMGAVPYEQYF
TGTGCCAGTAGTATGGGAGCCGTTCCCTACGAGCAGTACTTC
>TRBV21-1|-|TRBJ2-3|-
CASSKEYSGDRTDTQYF
TGTGCCAGCAGCAAAGAGTACAGCGGGGATCGCACAGATACGCAGTATTTT
>TRBV9|-|TRBJ2-3|-
CASSVVGGTDTQYF
TGTGCCAGCAGCGTAGTAGGGGGAACAGATACGCAGTATTTT
>TRBV6-4|-|TRBJ2-7|-
CASRKSYSYRSYEQYF
TGTGCCAGCAGAAAGTCTTACTCCTACCGCTCCTACGAGCAGTACTTC
>TRBV29-1|-|TRBJ1-1|-
CSVEGTGTEAFF
TGCAGCGTTGAAGGCACAGGAACTGAAGCTTTCTTT
>TRBV13|-|TRBJ2-5|-
CASSSRHMGTAQETQYF
TGTGCCAGCAGCTCTCGCCATATGGGGACGGCTCAAGAGACCCAGTACTTC
>TRBV24-1|-|TRBJ2-1|TRBD2
CATSDGLAGEGEQFF
TGTGCCACCAGTGACGGACTAGCGGGAGAGGGTGAGCAGTTCTTC